Each of the 14 T cell receptor beta chains below was sequenced from the same sample in a study of cytomegalovirus exposure and HLA in healthy donors. Sequencing was performed with immunoSEQ multiplex PCR; in TCRdb, only in-frame clones are kept and a portion is missing. The sample yields around 130,000 clones, about 85% seen once. Sequenced material: PBMCs. All receptors come from a woman in her 30s in good health and CMV-seronegative.

This sequence joins TRBV6-5 and TRBJ1-5; 7 bases align to TRBD1. The CDR3 contains 15 residues. Germline CDR1 MNHEY, CDR2 SVGAGI. Trimming at V came to 4 bases and at J to 5 bases, leaving 8 bases not matched to a gene. CDR3 residues: CASSSLTGPHQPQHF. The CDR3 coding sequence is TGTGCCAGCAGTTCTTTGACAGGGCCCCATCAGCCCCAGCATTTT.

The rearrangement joins TRBV4-1 to TRBJ2-5, with TRBD2 matching 9 bases. There are 16 residues in the CDR3. Per germline, CDR1 MGHRA and CDR2 YSYEKL. With 1 base clipped from V and 4 bases from J, the junction kept 7 bases outside the gene matches. The CDR3 DNA reads as TGCGCCAGCAGCCAAGGGGGAGCGGGGGGCCCAGAGACCCAGTACTTC. Translation: CASSQGGAGGPETQYF.

The chain combines TRBV9 with TRBJ2-1; 7 bases agree with TRBD2. CDR1 and CDR2 from the germline V gene are SGDLS and YYNGEE. The CDR3 covers 16 residues. V shed 4 bases and J 1 base; nucleotides not matched to a gene: 8. CDR3 loop: CASSLTVGGSYNEQFF. DNA of the CDR3: TGTGCCAGCAGCCTCACGGTGGGGGGGTCCTACAATGAGCAGTTCTTC.

This chain connects TRBV10-2 to TRBJ1-2; D is unresolved. This CDR3 spans 10 amino acids. The germline V gene encodes CDR1 WSHSY and CDR2 SAAADI. V lost 8 bases, J lost 8 bases, and 9 bases lay in between. In DNA form, the CDR3 reads TGCGCCAGCTATCTGCAGGGCTACACCTTC. Its translation: CASYLQGYTF.

V is TRBV7-2 and J is TRBJ2-7; perhaps TRBD1 as D (6 bases). Trimming took off 5 bases at V and 1 base at J, with 15 bases between the two ends. In germline, CDR1 is SGHTA, CDR2 FQGNSA. The CDR3 is 15 amino acids. Here the CDR3 DNA reads TGTGCCAGCAGCCCCGACAGGTCGACGTCCTACGAGCAGTACTTC. Translated, it gives CASSPDRSTSYEQYF.

This clone was counted a few times. The chain uses TRBV2 and TRBJ1-5; 7 bases are shared with TRBD1. Trimming removed 5 bases from V and 6 bases from J; junction bases left unmatched: 7. The CDR3 has 14 residues. Per germline, CDR1 SNHLY and CDR2 FYNNEI. The CDR3 spells CASSYYRGGQPQHF. CDR3 bases: TGTGCCAGCAGTTACTACAGGGGAGGTCAGCCCCAGCATTTT.

This sequence joins TRBV7-9 and TRBJ2-3, with D tentatively TRBD2 (6 bases). Germline V lookup: CDR1 SEHNR, CDR2 FQNEAQ (reference sequence). The CDR3 extends over 12 amino acids. Trimming removed 5 bases at V and 6 bases at J, with 9 bases between. CDR3 residues: CASSRAGDTQYF. CDR3 sequence (DNA): TGTGCCAGCAGCAGGGCGGGGGATACGCAGTATTTT.

The chain uses TRBV27 and TRBJ2-2; a weak D match, TRBD1 (5 bases). This CDR3 has 14 amino acids. Germline lookup yields CDR1 MNHEY and CDR2 SMNVEV (reference sequence). The V and J ends lost 6 bases and 9 bases respectively, with 17 bases between them. The CDR3 spells CASSPTRARRELFF. DNA of the CDR3: TGTGCCAGCAGCCCGACCAGGGCTCGGAGGGAGCTGTTTTTT.

The chain uses TRBV11-2 and TRBJ2-4; 7 nucleotides match TRBD1. Germline lookup yields CDR1 SGHAT and CDR2 FQNNGV. The V segment lost 5 bases and the J segment 7 bases; nucleotides outside the gene matches: 11. The CDR3 consists of 15 residues. The CDR3, as DNA: TGTGCCAGCAGCGGCGTACAGGGGATAGGGAACATTCAGTACTTC. It yields the protein CASSGVQGIGNIQYF.

J is TRBJ2-7 and V is TRBV5-6, with 10 bases fitting TRBD1. There are 15 residues in the CDR3. Unmatched junction bases numbered 3, after V lost 1 base and J lost 2 bases. CDR1 is SGHDT, CDR2 YYEEEE, per germline. CDR3 sequence: CASSLWTGGTYEQYF. The CDR3 DNA reads TGTGCCAGCAGCTTGTGGACAGGGGGGACCTACGAGCAGTACTTC.

This chain uses TRBV5-1 with TRBJ2-7, with D maybe TRBD1 (5 bases). Germline CDR1 is SGHRS and CDR2 is YFSETQ. The V end lost 3 bases, the J end lost 4 bases, and 8 bases lay between the germline ends. This CDR3 region has 12 residues. The CDR3 nucleotides read TGCGCCAGCAGCTCCTCAGGGTACGAGCAGTACTTC. Protein sequence: CASSSSGYEQYF.

The chain combines TRBV7-9 with TRBJ1-2, with TRBD1 matching 8 bases. The CDR3 consists of 14 residues. The junction had 5 bases not matched to a gene; V was cut back by 5 bases and J by 3 bases. Germline V gene data show CDR1 as SEHNR and CDR2 as FQNEAQ (reference sequence). This chain's CDR3 is CASSQGQAHYGYTF. The CDR3 nucleotides are TGTGCCAGCAGCCAGGGACAGGCCCACTATGGCTACACCTTC.

The chain uses TRBV27 and TRBJ2-1, with 9 bases aligning to TRBD2. Losses at the gene ends were 4 bases for V and 6 bases for J; bases not matched to a gene: 13. The germline gives CDR1 MNHEY, CDR2 SMNVEV (reference sequence). The CDR3 has 17 residues. The CDR3 protein is CASSSPSTAGGRNEQFF. DNA for the CDR3: TGTGCCAGCAGTTCCCCCTCTACTGCGGGGGGGCGCAATGAGCAGTTCTTC.

This chain connects TRBV15 to TRBJ1-4, with TRBD1 matching over 10 bases. The germline CDR1 and CDR2 sequences are LNHNV and YYDKDF (reference sequence). J was trimmed by 8 bases and V by 5 bases; bases with no gene match: 5. The CDR3 sequence is 14 residues long. The CDR3 DNA reads as TGTGCCACCAGCGCCGGGGACAGGGGAGAAAAACTGTTTTTT. This codes for CATSAGDRGEKLFF.